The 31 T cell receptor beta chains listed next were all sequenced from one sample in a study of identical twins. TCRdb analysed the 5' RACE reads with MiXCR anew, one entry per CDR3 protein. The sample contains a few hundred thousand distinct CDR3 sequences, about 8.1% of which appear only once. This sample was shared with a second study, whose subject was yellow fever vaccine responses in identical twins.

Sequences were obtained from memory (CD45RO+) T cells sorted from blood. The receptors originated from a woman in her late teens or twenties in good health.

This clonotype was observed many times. The DNA for the CDR3 is TGTGCCAGCAGACCGGGGGATTGGGCTGGAAACACCATATATTTT. This translates into CASRPGDWAGNTIYF. The chain joins TRBV28 to TRBJ1-3; weak D call: TRBD1 (5 bases). This CDR3 is 15 amino acids long. CDR1 is MDHEN and CDR2 is SYDVKM in the germline V gene. The V gene lost 6 bases and the J gene lost 2 bases, with 14 bases spanning the gap.

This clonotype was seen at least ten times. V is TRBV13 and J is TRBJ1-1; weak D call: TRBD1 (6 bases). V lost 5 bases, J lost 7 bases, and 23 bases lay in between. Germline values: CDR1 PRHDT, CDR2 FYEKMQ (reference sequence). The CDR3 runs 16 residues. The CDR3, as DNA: TGTGCCAGCAGCCATACGTCGGGGGGGCGCCGGGGTGAAGCTTTCTTT. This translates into CASSHTSGGRRGEAFF.

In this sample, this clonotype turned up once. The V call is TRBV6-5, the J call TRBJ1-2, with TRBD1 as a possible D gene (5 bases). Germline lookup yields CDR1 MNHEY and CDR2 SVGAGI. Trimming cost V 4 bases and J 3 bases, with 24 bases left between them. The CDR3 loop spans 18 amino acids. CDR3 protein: CASSSSSIQRGRDYGYTF. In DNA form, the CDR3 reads TGTGCCAGCAGTTCTTCTTCAATTCAAAGGGGCAGAGACTATGGCTACACCTTC.

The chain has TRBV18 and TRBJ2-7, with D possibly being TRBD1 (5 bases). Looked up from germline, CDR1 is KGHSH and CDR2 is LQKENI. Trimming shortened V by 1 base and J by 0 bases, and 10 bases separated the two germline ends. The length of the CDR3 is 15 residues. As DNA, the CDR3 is TGTGCCAGCTCACCACAGGACACCAACTCCTACGAGCAGTACTTC. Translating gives CASSPQDTNSYEQYF.

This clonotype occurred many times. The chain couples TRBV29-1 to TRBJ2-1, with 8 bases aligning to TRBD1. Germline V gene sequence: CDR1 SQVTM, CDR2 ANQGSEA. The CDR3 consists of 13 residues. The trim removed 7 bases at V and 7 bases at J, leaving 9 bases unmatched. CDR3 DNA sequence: TGCAGCGCTAAGCAGGGGGCGTGGAATGAGCAGTTCTTC. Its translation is CSAKQGAWNEQFF.

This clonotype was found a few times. The DNA of the CDR3 is TGCAGTGCTGTCCCTTTGCGGGGCCAAGAGACCCAGTACTTC. Its protein is CSAVPLRGQETQYF. The chain has TRBV20-1 and TRBJ2-5; TRBD2 is a possible D gene (6 bases). Germline V gene lookup returns CDR1 DFQATT and CDR2 SNEGSKA (reference sequence). The CDR3 sequence is 14 residues long. Trimming pared 5 bases from V and 1 base from J, leaving 14 bases between.

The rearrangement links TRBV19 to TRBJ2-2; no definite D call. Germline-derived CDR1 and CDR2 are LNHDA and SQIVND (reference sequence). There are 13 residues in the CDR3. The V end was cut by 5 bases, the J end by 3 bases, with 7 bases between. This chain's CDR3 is CASSDTYTGELFF. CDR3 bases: TGTGCCAGTAGTGACACTTACACCGGGGAGCTGTTTTTT.

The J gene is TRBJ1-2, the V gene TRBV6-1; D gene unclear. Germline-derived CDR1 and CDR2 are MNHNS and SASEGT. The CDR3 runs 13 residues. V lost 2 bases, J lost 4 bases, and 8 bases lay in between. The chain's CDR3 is CASSELTFYGYTF. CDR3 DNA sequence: TGTGCCAGCAGTGAATTGACCTTCTATGGCTACACCTTC.

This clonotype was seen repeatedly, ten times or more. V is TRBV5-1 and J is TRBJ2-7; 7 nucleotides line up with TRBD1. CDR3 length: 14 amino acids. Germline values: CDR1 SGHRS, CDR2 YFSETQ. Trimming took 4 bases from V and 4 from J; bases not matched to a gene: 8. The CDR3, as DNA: TGCGCCAGCAGCCCTGGTAGGGGGCTGTACGAGCAGTACTTC. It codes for CASSPGRGLYEQYF.

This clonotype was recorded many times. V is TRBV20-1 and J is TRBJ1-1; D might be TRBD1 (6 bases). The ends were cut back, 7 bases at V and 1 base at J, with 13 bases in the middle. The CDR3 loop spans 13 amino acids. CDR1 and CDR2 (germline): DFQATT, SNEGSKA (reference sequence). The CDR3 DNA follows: TGCAGTGTTAAGACAGGACCGAACACTGAAGCTTTCTTT. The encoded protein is CSVKTGPNTEAFF.

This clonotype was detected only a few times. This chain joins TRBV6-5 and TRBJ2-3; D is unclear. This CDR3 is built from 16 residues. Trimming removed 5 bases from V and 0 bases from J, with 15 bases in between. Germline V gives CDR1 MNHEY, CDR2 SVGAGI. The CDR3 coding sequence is TGTGCCAGCAGTGATCGAGTGCGTGCTAGCACAGATACGCAGTATTTT. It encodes CASSDRVRASTDTQYF.

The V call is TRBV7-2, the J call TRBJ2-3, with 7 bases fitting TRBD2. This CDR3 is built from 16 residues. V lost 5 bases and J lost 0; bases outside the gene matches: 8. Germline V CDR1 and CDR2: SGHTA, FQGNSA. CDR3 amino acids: CASSPAVAGSTDTQYF. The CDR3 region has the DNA TGTGCCAGCAGCCCCGCGGTAGCGGGCAGCACAGATACGCAGTATTTT.

The DNA for the CDR3 is TGCTCCCCGAGTCGGGCTTTTGAAAAACTGTTTTTT. Its translation is CSPSRAFEKLFF. The V gene is TRBV20-1, the J gene TRBJ1-4; D ambiguous. This CDR3 contains 12 residues. CDR1 is DFQATT and CDR2 is SNEGSKA in the germline V gene (reference sequence).

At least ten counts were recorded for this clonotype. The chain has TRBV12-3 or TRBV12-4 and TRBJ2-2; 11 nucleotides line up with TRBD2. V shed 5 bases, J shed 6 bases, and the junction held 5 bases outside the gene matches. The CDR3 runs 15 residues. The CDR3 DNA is TGTGCCAGCAGTGTTACTAGCGGGAGATCCGGGGAGCTGTTTTTT. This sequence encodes CASSVTSGRSGELFF.

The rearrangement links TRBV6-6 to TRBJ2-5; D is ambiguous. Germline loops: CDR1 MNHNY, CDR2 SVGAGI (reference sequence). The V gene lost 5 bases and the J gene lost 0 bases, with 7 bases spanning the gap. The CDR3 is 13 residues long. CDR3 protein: CASSPWNQETQYF. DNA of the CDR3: TGTGCCAGCAGTCCTTGGAACCAAGAGACCCAGTACTTC.

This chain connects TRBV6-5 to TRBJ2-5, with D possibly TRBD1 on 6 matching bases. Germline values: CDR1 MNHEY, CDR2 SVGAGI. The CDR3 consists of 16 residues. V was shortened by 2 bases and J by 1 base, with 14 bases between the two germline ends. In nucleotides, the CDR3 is TGTGCCAGCAGTTACGGGCAGGGGCTACCCCAAGAGACCCAGTACTTC. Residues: CASSYGQGLPQETQYF.

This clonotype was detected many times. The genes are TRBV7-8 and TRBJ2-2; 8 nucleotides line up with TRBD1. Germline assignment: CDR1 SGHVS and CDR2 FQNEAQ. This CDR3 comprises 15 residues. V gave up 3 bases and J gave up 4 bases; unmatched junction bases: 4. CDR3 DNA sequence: TGTGCCAGCAGCTTTCTGGACAGGGCCACCGGGGAGCTGTTTTTT. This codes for CASSFLDRATGELFF.

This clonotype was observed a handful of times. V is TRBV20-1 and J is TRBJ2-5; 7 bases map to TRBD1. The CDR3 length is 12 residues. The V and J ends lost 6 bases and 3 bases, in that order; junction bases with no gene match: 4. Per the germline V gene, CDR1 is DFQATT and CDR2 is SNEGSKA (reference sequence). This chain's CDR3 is CSATGTEETQYF. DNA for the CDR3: TGCAGTGCCACCGGGACAGAAGAGACCCAGTACTTC.

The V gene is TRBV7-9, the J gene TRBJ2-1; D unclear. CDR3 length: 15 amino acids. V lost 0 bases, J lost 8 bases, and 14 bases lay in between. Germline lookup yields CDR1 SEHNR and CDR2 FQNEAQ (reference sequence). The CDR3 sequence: CASSLAATTGYEQFF. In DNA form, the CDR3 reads TGTGCCAGCAGCTTAGCGGCTACGACTGGGTATGAGCAGTTCTTC.

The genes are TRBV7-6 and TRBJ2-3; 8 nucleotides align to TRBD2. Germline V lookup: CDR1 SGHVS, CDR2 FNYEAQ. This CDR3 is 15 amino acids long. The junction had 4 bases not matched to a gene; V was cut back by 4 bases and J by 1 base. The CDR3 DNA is TGTGCCAGCAGCTGGGGACTAGGACGCACAGATACGCAGTATTTT. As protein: CASSWGLGRTDTQYF.

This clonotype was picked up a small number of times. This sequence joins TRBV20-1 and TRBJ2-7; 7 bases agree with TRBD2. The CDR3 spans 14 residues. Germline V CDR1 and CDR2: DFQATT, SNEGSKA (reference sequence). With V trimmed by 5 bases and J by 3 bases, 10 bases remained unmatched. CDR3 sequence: CSASQRGPNYEQYF. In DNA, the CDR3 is TGCAGTGCTTCCCAGCGGGGTCCAAACTACGAGCAGTACTTC.

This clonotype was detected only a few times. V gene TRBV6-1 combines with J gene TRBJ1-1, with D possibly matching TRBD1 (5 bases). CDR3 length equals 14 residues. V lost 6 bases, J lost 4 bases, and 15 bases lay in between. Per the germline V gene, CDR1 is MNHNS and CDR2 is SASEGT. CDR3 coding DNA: TGTGCCAGCAGGAGGTCTGCCGGGGCCACTGAAGCTTTCTTT. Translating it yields CASRRSAGATEAFF.

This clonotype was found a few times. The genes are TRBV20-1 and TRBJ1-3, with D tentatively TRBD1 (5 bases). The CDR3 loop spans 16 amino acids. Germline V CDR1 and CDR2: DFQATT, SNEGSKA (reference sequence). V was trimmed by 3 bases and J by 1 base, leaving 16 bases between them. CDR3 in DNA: TGCAGTGCTAGGGGGGACGCAGGAAGATCTGGAAACACCATATATTTT. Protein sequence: CSARGDAGRSGNTIYF.

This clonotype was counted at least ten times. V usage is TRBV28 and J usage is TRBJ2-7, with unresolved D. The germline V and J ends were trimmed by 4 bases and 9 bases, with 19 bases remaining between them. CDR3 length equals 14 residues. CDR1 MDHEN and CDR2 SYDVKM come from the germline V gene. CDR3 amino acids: CASSYGRSSWVQYF. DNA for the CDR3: TGTGCCAGCAGTTATGGCCGGTCCTCCTGGGTGCAGTACTTC.

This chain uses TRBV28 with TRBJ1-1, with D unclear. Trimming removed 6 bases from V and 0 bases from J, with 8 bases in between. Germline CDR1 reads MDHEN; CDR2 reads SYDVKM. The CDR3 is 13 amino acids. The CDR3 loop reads CASRPVLNTEAFF. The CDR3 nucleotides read TGTGCCAGCAGACCAGTCCTGAACACTGAAGCTTTCTTT.

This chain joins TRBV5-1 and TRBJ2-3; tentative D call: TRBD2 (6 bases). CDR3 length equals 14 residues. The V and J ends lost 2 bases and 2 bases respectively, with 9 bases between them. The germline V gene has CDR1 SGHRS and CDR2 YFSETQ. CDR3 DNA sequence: TGCGCCAGCAGCTTCGGGAGCACCACAGATACGCAGTATTTT. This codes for CASSFGSTTDTQYF.

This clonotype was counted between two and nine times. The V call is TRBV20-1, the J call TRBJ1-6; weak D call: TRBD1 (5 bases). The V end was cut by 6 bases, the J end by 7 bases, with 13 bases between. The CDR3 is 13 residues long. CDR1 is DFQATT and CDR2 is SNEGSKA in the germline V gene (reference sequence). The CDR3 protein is CSAPTVTNSPLHF. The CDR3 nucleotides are TGCAGTGCCCCGACAGTGACCAATTCACCCCTCCACTTT.

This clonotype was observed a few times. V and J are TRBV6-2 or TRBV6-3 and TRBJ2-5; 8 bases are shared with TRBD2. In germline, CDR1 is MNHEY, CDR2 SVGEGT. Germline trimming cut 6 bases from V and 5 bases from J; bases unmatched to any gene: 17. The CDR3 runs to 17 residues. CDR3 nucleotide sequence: TGTGCCAGCAGACCTACTAGCGGCGGTCCGGGAGGGGAGACCCAGTACTTC. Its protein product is CASRPTSGGPGGETQYF.

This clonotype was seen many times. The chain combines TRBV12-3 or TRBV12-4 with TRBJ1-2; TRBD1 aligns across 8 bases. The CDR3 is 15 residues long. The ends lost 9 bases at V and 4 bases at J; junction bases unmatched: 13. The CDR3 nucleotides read TGTGCCAGTGTGCGTTCTGACACAGGGGGCTATGGCTACACCTTC. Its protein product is CASVRSDTGGYGYTF.

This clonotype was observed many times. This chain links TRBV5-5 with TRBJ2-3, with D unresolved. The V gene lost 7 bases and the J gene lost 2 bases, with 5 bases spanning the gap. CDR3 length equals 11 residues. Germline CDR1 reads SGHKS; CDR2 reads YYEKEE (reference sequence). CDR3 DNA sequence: TGTGCCAGCGGATACACAGATACGCAGTATTTT. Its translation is CASGYTDTQYF.

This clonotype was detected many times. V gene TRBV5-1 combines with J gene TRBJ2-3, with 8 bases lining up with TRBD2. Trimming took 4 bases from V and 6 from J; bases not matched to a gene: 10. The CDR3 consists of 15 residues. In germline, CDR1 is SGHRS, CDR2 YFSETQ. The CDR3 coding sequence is TGCGCCAGCAGCGAATCCGGGACTAGAGGGGATACGCAGTATTTT. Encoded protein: CASSESGTRGDTQYF.